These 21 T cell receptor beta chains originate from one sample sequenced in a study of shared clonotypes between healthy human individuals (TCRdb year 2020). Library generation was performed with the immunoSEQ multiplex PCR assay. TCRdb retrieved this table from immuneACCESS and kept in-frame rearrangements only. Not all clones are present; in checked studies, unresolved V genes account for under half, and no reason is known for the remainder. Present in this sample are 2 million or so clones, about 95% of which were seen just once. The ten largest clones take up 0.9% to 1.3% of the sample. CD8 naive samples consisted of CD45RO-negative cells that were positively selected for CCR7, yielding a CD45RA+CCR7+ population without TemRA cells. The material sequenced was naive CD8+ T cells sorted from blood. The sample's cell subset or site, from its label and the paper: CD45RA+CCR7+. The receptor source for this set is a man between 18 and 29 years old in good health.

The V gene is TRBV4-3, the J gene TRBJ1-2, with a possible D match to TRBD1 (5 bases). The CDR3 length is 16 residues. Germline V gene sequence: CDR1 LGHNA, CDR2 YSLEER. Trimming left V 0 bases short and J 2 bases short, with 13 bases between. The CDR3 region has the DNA TGCGCCAGCAGCCAAGATCGATGGGGGTCGAACTATGGCTACACCTTC. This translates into CASSQDRWGSNYGYTF.

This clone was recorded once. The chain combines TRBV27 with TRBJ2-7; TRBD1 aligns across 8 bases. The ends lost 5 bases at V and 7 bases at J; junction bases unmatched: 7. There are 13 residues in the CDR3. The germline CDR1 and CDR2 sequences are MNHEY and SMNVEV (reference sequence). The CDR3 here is CASSRQGSGEQYF. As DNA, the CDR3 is TGTGCCAGCAGTCGACAGGGGTCGGGGGAGCAGTACTTC.

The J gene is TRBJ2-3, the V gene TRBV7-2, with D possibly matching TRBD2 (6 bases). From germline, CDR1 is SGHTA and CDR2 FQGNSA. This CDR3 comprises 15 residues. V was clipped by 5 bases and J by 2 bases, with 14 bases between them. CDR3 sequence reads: CASSPSRENTDTQYF. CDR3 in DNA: TGTGCCAGCAGCCCCAGTCGGGAGAACACAGATACGCAGTATTTT.

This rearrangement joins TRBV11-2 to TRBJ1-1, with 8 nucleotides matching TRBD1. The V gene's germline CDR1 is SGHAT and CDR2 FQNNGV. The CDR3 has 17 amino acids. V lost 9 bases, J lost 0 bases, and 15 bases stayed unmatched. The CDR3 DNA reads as TGTGCCAGTCTCGCGGGTACAGGGGGGACCATGAACACTGAAGCTTTCTTT. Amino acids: CASLAGTGGTMNTEAFF. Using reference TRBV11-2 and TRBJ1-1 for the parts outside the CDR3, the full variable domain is EAGVAQSPRYKIIEKRQSVAFWCNPISGHATLYWYQQILGQGPKLLIQFQNNGVVDDSQLPKDRFSAERLKGVDSTLKIQPAKLEDSAVYLCASLAGTGGTMNTEAFFGQGTRLTVV.

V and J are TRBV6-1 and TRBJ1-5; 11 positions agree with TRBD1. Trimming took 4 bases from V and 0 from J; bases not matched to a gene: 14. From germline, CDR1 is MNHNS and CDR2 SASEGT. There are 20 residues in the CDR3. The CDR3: CASSALPGQGAFYSNQPQHF. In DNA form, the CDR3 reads TGTGCCAGCAGTGCTCTTCCCGGACAGGGGGCATTTTATAGCAATCAGCCCCAGCATTTT.

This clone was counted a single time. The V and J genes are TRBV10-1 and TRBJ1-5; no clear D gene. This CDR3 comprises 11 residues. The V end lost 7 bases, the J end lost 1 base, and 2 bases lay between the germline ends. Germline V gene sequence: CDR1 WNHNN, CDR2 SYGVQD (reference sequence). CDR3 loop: CASMSNQPQHF. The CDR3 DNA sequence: TGCGCCAGCATGAGCAATCAGCCCCAGCATTTT.

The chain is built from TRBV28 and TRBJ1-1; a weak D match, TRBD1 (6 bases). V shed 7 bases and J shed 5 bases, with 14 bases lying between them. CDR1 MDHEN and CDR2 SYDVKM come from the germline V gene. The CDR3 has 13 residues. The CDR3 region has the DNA TGTGCCAGCACCTTTAGGGGGGGAACTGAAGCTTTCTTT. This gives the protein CASTFRGGTEAFF.

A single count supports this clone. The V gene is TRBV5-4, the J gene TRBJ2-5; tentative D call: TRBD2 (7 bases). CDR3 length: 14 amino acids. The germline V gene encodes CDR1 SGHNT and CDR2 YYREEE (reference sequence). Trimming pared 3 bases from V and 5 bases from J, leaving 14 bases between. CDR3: CASSSGGPWETQYF. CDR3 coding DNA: TGTGCCAGCAGCTCCGGGGGGCCCTGGGAGACCCAGTACTTC.

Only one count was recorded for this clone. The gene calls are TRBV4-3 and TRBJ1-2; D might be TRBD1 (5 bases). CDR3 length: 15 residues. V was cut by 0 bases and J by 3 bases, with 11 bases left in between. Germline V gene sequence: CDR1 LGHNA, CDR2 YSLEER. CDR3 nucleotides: TGCGCCAGCAGCCAAGATAGTAGGGGTGACTATGGCTACACCTTC. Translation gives CASSQDSRGDYGYTF.

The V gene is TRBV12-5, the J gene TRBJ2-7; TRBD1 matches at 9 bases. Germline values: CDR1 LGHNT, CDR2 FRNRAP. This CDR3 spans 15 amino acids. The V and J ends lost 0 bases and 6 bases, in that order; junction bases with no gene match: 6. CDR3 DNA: TGTGCTAGTGGTTTGGTACAGGGGGCGTTCGCCGAGCAGTACTTC. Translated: CASGLVQGAFAEQYF.

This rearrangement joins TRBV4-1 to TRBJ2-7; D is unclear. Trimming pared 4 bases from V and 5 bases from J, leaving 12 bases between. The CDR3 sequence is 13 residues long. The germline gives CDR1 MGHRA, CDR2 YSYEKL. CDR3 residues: CASSPLALNEQYF. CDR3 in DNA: TGCGCCAGCAGCCCCTTGGCGTTGAACGAGCAGTACTTC.

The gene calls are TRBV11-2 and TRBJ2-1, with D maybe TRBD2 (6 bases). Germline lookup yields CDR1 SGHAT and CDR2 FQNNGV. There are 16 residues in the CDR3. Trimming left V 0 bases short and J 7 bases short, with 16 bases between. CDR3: CASSLDGGALVNEQFF. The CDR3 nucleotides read TGTGCCAGCAGCTTAGACGGCGGGGCGCTGGTAAATGAGCAGTTCTTC.

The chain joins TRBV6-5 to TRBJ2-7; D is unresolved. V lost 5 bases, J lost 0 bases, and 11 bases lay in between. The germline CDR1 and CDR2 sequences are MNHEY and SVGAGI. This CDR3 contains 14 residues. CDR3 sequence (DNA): TGTGCCAGCAGTGGAACACAGCTCTCCTACGAGCAGTACTTC. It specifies CASSGTQLSYEQYF.

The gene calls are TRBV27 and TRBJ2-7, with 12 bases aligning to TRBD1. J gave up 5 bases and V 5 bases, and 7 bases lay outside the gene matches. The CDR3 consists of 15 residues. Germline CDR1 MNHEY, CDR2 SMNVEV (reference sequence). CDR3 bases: TGTGCCAGCAGTCGGGGGACAGGGGGCCGGCACGAGCAGTACTTC. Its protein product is CASSRGTGGRHEQYF.

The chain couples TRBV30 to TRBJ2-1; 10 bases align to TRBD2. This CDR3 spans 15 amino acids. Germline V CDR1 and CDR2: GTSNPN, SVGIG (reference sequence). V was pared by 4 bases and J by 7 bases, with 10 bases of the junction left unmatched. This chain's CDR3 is CAWTGGLAGANEQFF. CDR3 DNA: TGTGCCTGGACCGGGGGGCTAGCGGGAGCTAATGAGCAGTTCTTC. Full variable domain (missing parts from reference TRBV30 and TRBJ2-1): SQTIHQWPATLVQPVGSPLSLECTVEGTSNPNLYWYRQAAGRGLQLLFYSVGIGQISSEVPQNLSASRPQDRQFILSSKKLLLSDSGFYLCAWTGGLAGANEQFFGPGTRLTVL.

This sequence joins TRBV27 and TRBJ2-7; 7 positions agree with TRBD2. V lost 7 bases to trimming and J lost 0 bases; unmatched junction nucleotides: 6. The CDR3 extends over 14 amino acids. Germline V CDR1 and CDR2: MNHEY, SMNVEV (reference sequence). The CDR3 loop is CASKGLPPSYEQYF. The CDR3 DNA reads TGTGCCAGCAAGGGACTACCGCCCTCCTACGAGCAGTACTTC.

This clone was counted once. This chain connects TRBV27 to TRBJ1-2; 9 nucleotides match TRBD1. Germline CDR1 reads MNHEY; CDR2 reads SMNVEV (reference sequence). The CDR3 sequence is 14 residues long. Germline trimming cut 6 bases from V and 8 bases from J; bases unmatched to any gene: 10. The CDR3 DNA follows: TGTGCCAGCAGGACTCTACAGGGGGCAAACGGCTACACCTTC. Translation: CASRTLQGANGYTF.

This CDR3 is CASRGAGVVEKLFF. DNA for the CDR3: TGTGCCAGCAGGGGGGCAGGGGTAGTAGAAAAACTGTTTTTT. The V gene is TRBV2, the J gene TRBJ1-4; possibly TRBD1 for D (6 bases). This CDR3 contains 14 residues. Trimming took off 6 bases at V and 8 bases at J, with 16 bases between the two ends. Germline CDR1 reads SNHLY; CDR2 reads FYNNEI.

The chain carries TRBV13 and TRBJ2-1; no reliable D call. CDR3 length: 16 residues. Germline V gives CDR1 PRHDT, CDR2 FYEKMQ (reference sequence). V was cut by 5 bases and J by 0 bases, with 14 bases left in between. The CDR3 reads CASSQSLSVSYNEQFF. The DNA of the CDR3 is TGTGCCAGCAGCCAGTCTTTATCGGTCTCCTACAATGAGCAGTTCTTC.

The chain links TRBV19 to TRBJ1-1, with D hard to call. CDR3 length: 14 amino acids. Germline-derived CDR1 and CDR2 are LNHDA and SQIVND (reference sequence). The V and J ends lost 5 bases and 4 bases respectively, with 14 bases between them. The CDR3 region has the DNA TGTGCCAGTAGTTATGGTGAAGCAGCCACTGAAGCTTTCTTT. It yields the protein CASSYGEAATEAFF.

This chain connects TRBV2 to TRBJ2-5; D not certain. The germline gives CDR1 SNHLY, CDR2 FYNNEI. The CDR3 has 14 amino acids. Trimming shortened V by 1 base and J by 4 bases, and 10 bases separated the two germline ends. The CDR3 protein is CASSEVGISETQYF. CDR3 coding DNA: TGTGCCAGCAGTGAAGTTGGAATCTCAGAGACCCAGTACTTC.